Listed below are T cell receptor beta chains from one sample, sequenced in a study of blood T cell repertoires in COVID-19. The method was immunoSEQ multiplex PCR; TCRdb's version includes in-frame clones alone and lacks a portion of them. The table includes around 190,000 clones, 70% to 90% detected once. Source material: peripheral blood. Every receptor here comes from a man younger than 40 with acute or convalescent COVID-19. Each CDR3 is given with its conserved first and last residue. A D gene is named only where the DNA matches it firmly. Only part of the rows carry a size: once, few, many, or a class if the clone is expanded.

>few|TRBJ1-1|NA|TRBV28
CASSFMNTEAFF
TGTGCCAGCAGTTTCATGAACACTGAAGCTTTCTTT
>NA|TRBJ1-5|TRBD1|TRBV28
CASSSPGQGVWDQPQHF
TGTGCCAGCAGTTCCCCGGGACAGGGGGTTTGGGATCAGCCCCAGCATTTT
>NA|TRBJ2-6|NA|TRBV5-1
CASSLAASGANVLTF
TGCGCCAGCAGCTTGGCTGCGTCCGGGGCCAACGTCCTGACTTTC
>NA|TRBJ2-4|TRBD1|TRBV4-2
CASSQTGQENIQYF
TGTGCCAGCAGCCAGACCGGACAGGAGAACATTCAGTACTTC
>once|TRBJ1-2|NA|TRBV14
CASSQAFVGLRSGYTF
TGTGCCAGCAGCCAAGCCTTCGTAGGACTACGGTCTGGCTACACCTTC
>NA|TRBJ1-4|TRBD1|TRBV3-1/TRBV3-2
CASSPRTGQLFF
TGTGCCAGCAGCCCTCGGACAGGCCAACTGTTTTTT
>NA|TRBJ2-3|TRBD1|TRBV27
CASSSRGSWTDTQYF
TGTGCCAGCAGTTCCAGGGGGAGTTGGACAGATACGCAGTATTTT
>NA|TRBJ1-3|TRBD1|TRBV5-4
CASSPTGAGNTIYF
TGTGCCAGCAGCCCGACAGGGGCGGGAAACACCATATATTTT
>NA|TRBJ2-1|TRBD2|TRBV7-9
CASQGGGPYNEQFF
TGTGCCTCTCAGGGCGGGGGGCCCTACAATGAGCAGTTCTTC
>NA|TRBJ2-5|TRBD1|TRBV7-3
CASSLTGQSTQYF
TGTGCCAGCAGCTTAACGGGACAGTCGACCCAGTACTTC
>NA|TRBJ2-1|TRBD2|TRBV3-1/TRBV3-2
CASSLSGSSYNEQFF
TGTGCCAGCAGCCTTAGCGGGAGCTCCTACAATGAGCAGTTCTTC
>NA|TRBJ2-4|TRBD2|TRBV4-1
CASSQGPGRAGVKNIQYF
TGCGCCAGCAGCCAAGGCCCCGGTCGGGCGGGGGTGAAAAACATTCAGTACTTC
>NA|TRBJ1-3|NA|TRBV30
CAWSPGSGNTIYF
TGTGCCTGGAGCCCGGGCTCTGGAAACACCATATATTTT
>few|TRBJ1-2|NA|TRBV5-1
CASSLGGLGYGYTF
TGCGCCAGCAGCTTGGGAGGGCTCGGCTATGGCTACACCTTC
>NA|TRBJ2-7|NA|TRBV5-4
CASSFSTPIVQVYEQYF
TGTGCCAGCAGCTTCTCGACCCCCATAGTACAGGTATACGAGCAGTACTTC
>NA|TRBJ2-7|NA|TRBV6-6
CASSYDGREYEQYF
TGTGCCAGCAGTTACGATGGCAGGGAATACGAGCAGTACTTC
>NA|TRBJ2-7|NA|TRBV5-5
CASNHRSSYEQYF
TGTGCCAGCAACCACAGGAGCTCCTACGAGCAGTACTTC
>NA|TRBJ2-7|TRBD1|TRBV6-5
CASSGTGEVYEQYF
TGTGCCAGCAGCGGGACAGGAGAAGTCTACGAGCAGTACTTC
>NA|TRBJ2-6|TRBD1|TRBV5-1
CASSLVWQGAKSGANVLTF
TGCGCCAGCAGCTTGGTATGGCAGGGGGCGAAAAGTGGGGCCAACGTCCTGACTTTC
>NA|TRBJ1-2|TRBD1|TRBV2
CASRTNRGIYGYTF
TGTGCCAGCAGGACTAACAGGGGGATCTATGGCTACACCTTC
>NA|TRBJ2-3|TRBD2|TRBV30
CAWTLAGALADTQYF
TGTGCCTGGACACTAGCGGGAGCTCTGGCAGATACGCAGTATTTT
>NA|TRBJ1-2|TRBD1|TRBV5-1
CASSTGQGALGYTF
TGCGCCAGCAGCACGGGACAGGGGGCGCTGGGCTACACCTTC
>NA|TRBJ1-4|NA|TRBV5-1
CASTLGTEGAEKLFF
TGCGCCAGCACCTTGGGGACTGAGGGTGCTGAAAAACTGTTTTTT
>NA|TRBJ2-5|NA|TRBV18
CASSPGHSGGTQYF
TGTGCCAGCTCACCAGGGCATTCCGGGGGGACCCAGTACTTC
>NA|TRBJ2-5|NA|TRBV30
CAWSVQAGPQETQYF
TGTGCCTGGAGTGTACAGGCAGGGCCTCAAGAGACCCAGTACTTC